This T cell receptor beta chain emerged from a study of CD8 T cells in ankylosing spondylitis. General study points: Researchers reportedly found disease-linked clones significantly enriched in matched ankylosing spondylitis synovial fluid.

Regarding this clonotype: Its antigen is unknown.

Germline values: CDR1 KGHSH, CDR2 LQKENI. V lost 3 bases and J lost 3, with 11 bases in between. The CDR3 runs to 14 residues. TCRdb reprocessed the 5' RACE reads with MiXCR, giving one entry per CDR3 protein. The sample yields 300,000 to 350,000 distinct CDR3 sequences, less than 25% seen once. The chain recombines TRBV18 with TRBJ1-1; the D is unclear. The sequencing sample was made of blood, either unsorted or a sorted T cell fraction (not recorded which). The sequence derives from a female donor with ankylosing spondylitis or in good health (not recorded which). The CDR3 protein is CASSPRTGDTEAFF. CDR3 DNA sequence: TGTGCCAGCTCACCCAGGACGGGAGACACTGAAGCTTTCTTT.